These 3 T cell receptor beta chains were all obtained from the same sample, sequenced in a study of T cells after yellow fever vaccination. TCRdb itself ran the 5' RACE reads through MiXCR, one entry per CDR3 protein. In the table there are about 500,000 distinct CDR3 sequences, about a sixth of which are singletons. Sequencing was performed on PBMCs, taken around 5 days after the first yellow fever vaccination. These receptors originate from a man aged 18 to 30 who received the YFV17D yellow fever vaccine.

J is TRBJ1-1 and V is TRBV18; no definite D call. Trimming removed 2 bases at V and 1 base at J, with 14 bases between. Per germline, CDR1 KGHSH and CDR2 LQKENI. The CDR3 is made up of 16 amino acids. The CDR3, as DNA: TGTGCCAGCTCACCATGGGTGGCAGCCAGGAACACTGAAGCTTTCTTT. This encodes CASSPWVAARNTEAFF.

The chain employs TRBV19 and TRBJ2-7, with D unresolved. Germline V CDR1 and CDR2: LNHDA, SQIVND (reference sequence). The V and J ends lost 5 bases and 4 bases respectively, with 12 bases between them. The CDR3 length is 13 residues. DNA for the CDR3: TGTGCCAGTAGTCGGGCCCATCTTTACGAGCAGTACTTC. It codes for CASSRAHLYEQYF. The full variable domain, its missing parts supplied by reference TRBV19 and TRBJ2-7, is DGGITQSPKYLFRKEGQNVTLSCEQNLNHDAMYWYRQDPGQGLRLIYYSQIVNDFQKGDIAEGYSVSREKKESFPLTVTSAQKNPTAFYLCASSRAHLYEQYFGPGTRLTVT.

Many counts were recorded for this clonotype. This rearrangement joins TRBV6-4 to TRBJ2-2; D is unresolved. The length of the CDR3 is 14 residues. The germline V and J ends were trimmed by 4 bases and 4 bases, with 10 bases remaining between them. The germline gives CDR1 MRHNA, CDR2 SNTAGT. The CDR3 sequence is CASSASGSTGELFF. The DNA of the CDR3 is TGTGCCAGCAGTGCGTCAGGATCCACCGGGGAGCTGTTTTTT.